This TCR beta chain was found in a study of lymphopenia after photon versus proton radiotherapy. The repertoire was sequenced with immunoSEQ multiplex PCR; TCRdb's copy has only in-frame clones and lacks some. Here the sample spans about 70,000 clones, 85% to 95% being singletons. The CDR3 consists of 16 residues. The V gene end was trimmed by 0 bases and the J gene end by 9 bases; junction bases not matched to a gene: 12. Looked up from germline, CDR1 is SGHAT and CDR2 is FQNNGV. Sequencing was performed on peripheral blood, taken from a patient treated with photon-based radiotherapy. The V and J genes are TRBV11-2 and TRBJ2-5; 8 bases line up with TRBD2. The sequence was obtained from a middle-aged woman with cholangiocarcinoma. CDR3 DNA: TGTGCCAGCAGCTTAGATACGGGCAGGGAAGCGGGGGCCCAGTACTTC. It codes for CASSLDTGREAGAQYF.